The 29 T cell receptor beta chains below were found in one sample sequenced in a study of T-cell memory formation after mild COVID-19. In TCRdb, the 5' RACE reads were re-called with MiXCR into one record per CDR3 protein. The table shows approximately 270,000 distinct CDR3 sequences, with 15% to 20% occurring only once. Sequenced material: PBMCs or a T cell subset sorted from them (not recorded which). The receptors were gathered from a man aged 18 to 29 who had mild COVID-19 (a few samples of this study predate the infection). Cell type and time point are not known.

The chain couples TRBV12-3 or TRBV12-4 to TRBJ2-3, with 7 bases lining up with TRBD1. After removal of 4 bases from V and 2 bases from J, the junction contained 3 bases not matched to a gene. The CDR3 contains 14 residues. The CDR3 bases are TGTGCCAGCAGTTCGACAGGGCCCACAGATACGCAGTATTTT. It encodes CASSSTGPTDTQYF.

The gene calls are TRBV18 and TRBJ1-5; TRBD1 agrees at 9 bases. V gave up 6 bases and J gave up 7 bases; unmatched junction bases: 4. Germline assignment: CDR1 KGHSH and CDR2 LQKENI. The CDR3 covers 13 residues. DNA for the CDR3: TGTGCCAGCTCCCCGGGACAGGGACAGCCCCAGCATTTT. As protein: CASSPGQGQPQHF.

This clonotype was detected a few times. J is TRBJ1-6 and V is TRBV7-9; tentatively, D is TRBD1 (5 bases). The V and J ends lost 4 bases and 10 bases respectively, with 20 bases between them. Germline V gene lookup returns CDR1 SEHNR and CDR2 FQNEAQ (reference sequence). The CDR3 covers 16 residues. The CDR3 reads CASSSPTSGRGSPLHF. As DNA, the CDR3 is TGTGCCAGCAGCTCCCCCACCTCAGGGCGAGGGTCACCCCTCCACTTT.

This clonotype was recorded at least ten times. The J gene is TRBJ2-2, the V gene TRBV20-1, with D hard to call. Trimming took 6 bases from V and 7 from J, leaving 12 bases between them. Germline V CDR1 and CDR2: DFQATT, SNEGSKA (reference sequence). CDR3 size: 12 residues. The CDR3 region is CSARRAGGELFF. CDR3 DNA sequence: TGCAGTGCCCGTAGGGCAGGCGGGGAGCTGTTTTTT.

This clonotype showed up just a few times. The chain has TRBV12-3 or TRBV12-4 and TRBJ2-2; D is unclear. This CDR3 spans 12 amino acids. Deletions cut 7 bases from V and 7 bases from J, with 10 bases between. CDR3 sequence reads: CASTRVGGELFF. The CDR3 DNA reads TGTGCCAGCACTAGGGTTGGCGGGGAGCTGTTTTTT.

The sample holds a few counts of this clonotype. The chain uses TRBV10-3 and TRBJ2-7, with D perhaps TRBD1 (6 bases). This CDR3 is 13 amino acids long. CDR1 and CDR2 from the germline V gene are ENHRY and SYGVKD. With 3 bases removed from V and 5 bases from J, the gap between germline ends came to 11 bases. The CDR3 protein is CAISDRGLHEQYV. The CDR3 region has the DNA TGTGCCATCAGTGACAGGGGCTTACACGAGCAGTACGTC.

This clonotype turned up a few times. V and J are TRBV7-6 and TRBJ1-6; 10 bases are shared with TRBD1. The V and J ends lost 0 bases and 13 bases, in that order; junction bases with no gene match: 6. The CDR3 is made up of 15 amino acids. From germline, CDR1 is SGHVS and CDR2 FNYEAQ. This CDR3 is CASSLAPGQGNPLHF. The CDR3 DNA reads TGTGCCAGCAGCTTAGCTCCGGGACAGGGGAATCCCCTCCACTTT.

As to this clonotype: A much larger clone is a single base away; this may be a read error. V and J are TRBV4-1 and TRBJ2-7; no firm D call. CDR1 is MGHRA and CDR2 is YSYEKL in the germline V gene. The CDR3 runs to 14 residues. The V end was cut by 1 base, the J end by 2 bases, with 9 bases between. The DNA for the CDR3 is TGCGCCAGCAGCCAAGCCGGCAGCACCTACGAGCAGTACTTC. Its translation: CASSQAGSTYEQYF.

The chain combines TRBV7-8 with TRBJ1-2; D call uncertain. V lost 5 bases to trimming and J lost 8 bases, with 18 bases between them. The CDR3 runs to 14 residues. Germline CDR1 is SGHVS and CDR2 is FQNEAQ. The DNA of the CDR3 is TGTGCCAGCAGCCTCTTTTCGGGGTTTTTCGGCTACACCTTC. This codes for CASSLFSGFFGYTF.

As concerns this clonotype: A much more abundant neighbour one base away suggests this may be a read error. The CDR3 loop is CASSHDKGQGVPDTQYF. In nucleotides, the CDR3 is TGCGCCAGCAGCCATGATAAAGGACAGGGAGTACCAGATACGCAGTATTTT. The chain combines TRBV4-1 with TRBJ2-3; 8 bases map to TRBD1. The length of the CDR3 is 17 residues. The germline CDR1 and CDR2 sequences are MGHRA and YSYEKL. Trimming took 3 bases from V and 4 from J; bases not matched to a gene: 12.

This clonotype was recorded a few times. Since a much larger clone is just one base distant, this may be a read error. The chain recombines TRBV7-9 with TRBJ2-3; D perhaps matches TRBD2 (6 bases). Trimming took 5 bases from V and 0 from J, leaving 15 bases between them. Germline CDR1 reads SEHNR; CDR2 reads FQNEAQ (reference sequence). This CDR3 spans 16 amino acids. The CDR3 region is CASSPIWGLSTDTQYF. The CDR3 region has the DNA TGTGCCAGCAGCCCCATATGGGGACTGAGCACAGATACGCAGTATTTT.

This clonotype was seen more than once but under ten times. V gene TRBV4-1 combines with J gene TRBJ1-1, with a weak D call TRBD1 (5 bases). Germline values: CDR1 MGHRA, CDR2 YSYEKL. The CDR3 length is 17 residues. V gave up 4 bases and J gave up 2 bases, with 20 bases separating them. The CDR3 here is CASSPPGTQTINTEAFF. Written as DNA, the CDR3 is TGCGCCAGCAGCCCCCCAGGGACGCAAACCATTAACACTGAAGCTTTCTTT.

The V gene is TRBV4-3, the J gene TRBJ1-6, with D possibly matching TRBD1 (5 bases). Germline V lookup: CDR1 LGHNA, CDR2 YSLEER. Trimming removed 0 bases from V and 8 bases from J, with 14 bases in between. The length of the CDR3 is 16 residues. CDR3 coding DNA: TGCGCCAGCAGCCAAGATTGGGGCACCTTACATTCACCCCTCCACTTT. As protein: CASSQDWGTLHSPLHF.

The J gene is TRBJ2-6, the V gene TRBV28, with TRBD1 identical over 8 bases. This CDR3 contains 19 residues. V shed 11 bases and J 0 bases; nucleotides not matched to a gene: 18. Germline V gene lookup returns CDR1 MDHEN and CDR2 SYDVKM. The CDR3 sequence is CAGGGQAPRKVSGANVLTF. The CDR3 DNA follows: TGTGCCGGAGGGGGACAGGCACCTCGAAAGGTCTCTGGGGCCAACGTCCTGACTTTC.

V gene TRBV12-3 or TRBV12-4 combines with J gene TRBJ2-3, with D uncertain. V was pared by 3 bases and J by 3 bases, with 13 bases between. The CDR3 has 15 residues. CDR3: CASSFGWAETDTQYF. The CDR3 region has the DNA TGTGCCAGCAGTTTTGGCTGGGCCGAAACAGATACGCAGTATTTT.

In this sample, this clonotype turned up a few times. J is TRBJ1-5 and V is TRBV19, with D uncertain. The CDR3 has 13 residues. The V gene's germline CDR1 is LNHDA and CDR2 SQIVND (reference sequence). Trimming stripped 4 bases from V and 5 bases from J, with 9 bases between. The CDR3 nucleotides read TGTGCCAGTAGTAGCAGCTTCGATCAGCCCCAGCATTTT. It specifies CASSSSFDQPQHF.

This clonotype has a count of ten or more. CDR3: CAISELGLAGPYTQYF. CDR3 coding DNA: TGTGCCATCAGTGAACTGGGACTAGCGGGGCCATATACGCAGTATTTT. This chain uses TRBV10-3 with TRBJ2-3, with 13 bases that match TRBD2. This CDR3 region has 16 residues. V shed 3 bases and J 7 bases; nucleotides not matched to a gene: 7. Germline-derived CDR1 and CDR2 are ENHRY and SYGVKD.

The V and J genes are TRBV12-3 or TRBV12-4 and TRBJ1-2, with TRBD1 identical over 7 bases. Trimming removed 3 bases from V and 5 bases from J; junction bases left unmatched: 21. The CDR3 spans 19 residues. Here the CDR3 reads CASSFTSSSPGQIFYGYTF. The CDR3 region has the DNA TGTGCCAGCAGTTTTACTTCCTCTTCTCCGGGACAGATCTTTTATGGCTACACCTTC.

V gene TRBV5-1 combines with J gene TRBJ1-1; D is undetermined. The CDR3 contains 15 residues. Deletions cut 4 bases from V and 0 bases from J, with 13 bases between. Germline CDR1 SGHRS, CDR2 YFSETQ. The CDR3 DNA is TGCGCCAGCAGCCGCTCCGGACTACTGAACACTGAAGCTTTCTTT. Protein sequence: CASSRSGLLNTEAFF.

This clonotype was counted only a few times. The gene calls are TRBV6-5 and TRBJ2-3, with TRBD1 identical over 8 bases. CDR1 and CDR2 from the germline V gene are MNHEY and SVGAGI. The CDR3 has 15 amino acids. With 0 bases clipped from V and 6 bases from J, the junction kept 5 bases outside the gene matches. The CDR3 DNA reads TGTGCCAGCAGTTACTCTGCAGGGGGCTCGGATACGCAGTATTTT. It specifies CASSYSAGGSDTQYF.

The rearrangement uses TRBV4-3 and TRBJ2-7; 7 bases map to TRBD1. The CDR3 loop spans 17 amino acids. Germline-derived CDR1 and CDR2 are LGHNA and YSLEER. V lost 1 base and J lost 6; bases outside the gene matches: 15. The CDR3 sequence: CASSQVTRAGGRGEQYF. Here the CDR3 DNA reads TGCGCCAGCAGCCAAGTCACTCGGGCAGGGGGTCGAGGCGAGCAGTACTTC.

V gene TRBV5-1 combines with J gene TRBJ1-1; D possibly corresponds to TRBD1 (5 bases). Germline loops: CDR1 SGHRS, CDR2 YFSETQ. This CDR3 has 15 residues. V dropped 0 bases and J dropped 1 base, with 10 bases sitting between them. The CDR3 loop reads CASSLEGRRNTEAFF. The CDR3 coding sequence is TGCGCCAGCAGCTTGGAGGGGAGGAGGAACACTGAAGCTTTCTTT.

This clonotype showed up just a few times. The V gene is TRBV5-1, the J gene TRBJ2-5; the D gene is possibly TRBD1 (7 bases). The CDR3 runs 14 residues. Germline CDR1 and CDR2: SGHRS and YFSETQ. Between the trimmed V and J ends, which lost 3 bases and 2 bases, there was a span of 11 bases. The CDR3 region is CASSSGDSQETQYF. CDR3 bases: TGCGCCAGCAGCTCGGGGGACAGTCAAGAGACCCAGTACTTC. Full variable domain (outside the CDR3, taken from reference TRBV5-1 and TRBJ2-5): KAGVTQTPRYLIKTRGQQVTLSCSPISGHRSVSWYQQTPGQGLQFLFEYFSETQRNKGNFPGRFSGRQFSNSRSEMNVSTLELGDSALYLCASSSGDSQETQYFGPGTRLLVL.

V and J are TRBV6-5 and TRBJ2-3, with D possibly matching TRBD1 (6 bases). The CDR3 sequence is 13 residues long. Trimming removed 8 bases at V and 0 bases at J, with 9 bases between. Germline V gene data show CDR1 as MNHEY and CDR2 as SVGAGI. In DNA, the CDR3 is TGTGCCAGCTACAGGGATAGCACAGATACGCAGTATTTT. This gives the protein CASYRDSTDTQYF.

This clonotype has more than one count but fewer than ten. J is TRBJ2-7 and V is TRBV9; unclear D gene. V was pared by 0 bases and J by 6 bases, with 7 bases between. CDR1 and CDR2 (germline): SGDLS, YYNGEE. The CDR3 is 12 residues long. The CDR3 loop reads CASSVALGEQYF. The CDR3 bases are TGTGCCAGCAGCGTAGCTTTGGGCGAGCAGTACTTC.

In its sample, this clonotype was seen many times. The chain has TRBV4-3 and TRBJ2-5, with D perhaps matching TRBD1 or TRBD2 (5 bases each). The CDR3 has 12 amino acids. The germline V gene encodes CDR1 LGHNA and CDR2 YSLEER. V was pared by 4 bases and J by 4 bases, with 7 bases between. CDR3 DNA sequence: TGCGCCAGCAGCCGGGACGGAGAGACCCAGTACTTC. Translation: CASSRDGETQYF.

The V call is TRBV18, the J call TRBJ2-7; 7 nucleotides match TRBD1. J was trimmed by 2 bases and V by 8 bases; bases with no gene match: 9. The germline CDR1 and CDR2 sequences are KGHSH and LQKENI. The CDR3 totals 14 residues. CDR3 sequence: CASTESGQTYEQYF. CDR3 DNA: TGTGCCAGCACAGAATCGGGACAGACCTACGAGCAGTACTTC.

The CDR3 region has the DNA TGTGCCAGCGGGTCTCAAATGAACACTGAAGCTTTCTTT. Translation gives CASGSQMNTEAFF. The rearrangement joins TRBV6-1 to TRBJ1-1; unclear D gene. Per the germline V gene, CDR1 is MNHNS and CDR2 is SASEGT. CDR3 length: 13 amino acids. Trimming took 8 bases from V and 0 from J, leaving 10 bases between them.

The table lists this clonotype with a few counts. V usage is TRBV6-6 and J usage is TRBJ1-6; D is uncertain. This CDR3 region has 13 residues. V was trimmed by 8 bases and J by 9 bases, leaving 14 bases between them. CDR1 MNHNY and CDR2 SVGAGI come from the germline V gene (reference sequence). The CDR3 nucleotides read TGTGCCAGCGGTCGGCCCCCGGGTTCACCCCTCCACTTT. As protein: CASGRPPGSPLHF.